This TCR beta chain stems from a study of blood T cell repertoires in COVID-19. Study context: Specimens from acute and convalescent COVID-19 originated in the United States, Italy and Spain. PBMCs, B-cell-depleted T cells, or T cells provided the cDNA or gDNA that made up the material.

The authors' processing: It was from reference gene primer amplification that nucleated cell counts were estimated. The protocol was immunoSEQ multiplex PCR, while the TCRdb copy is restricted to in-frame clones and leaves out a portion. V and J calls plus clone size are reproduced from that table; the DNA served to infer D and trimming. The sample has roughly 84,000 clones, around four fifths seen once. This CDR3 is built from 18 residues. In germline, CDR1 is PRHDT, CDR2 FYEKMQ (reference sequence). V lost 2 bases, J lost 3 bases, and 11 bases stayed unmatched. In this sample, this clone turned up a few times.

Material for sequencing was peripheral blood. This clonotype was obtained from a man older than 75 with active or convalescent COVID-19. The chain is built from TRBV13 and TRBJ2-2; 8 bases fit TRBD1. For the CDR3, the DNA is TGTGCCAGCAGCTTACTCCGGCGGCAGGGGGCTTACACCGGGGAGCTGTTTTTT. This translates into CASSLLRRQGAYTGELFF. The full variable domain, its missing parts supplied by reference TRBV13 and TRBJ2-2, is AAGVIQSPRHLIKEKRETATLKCYPIPRHDTVYWYQQGPGQDPQFLISFYEKMQSDKGSIPDRFSAQQFSDYHSELNMSSLELGDSALYFCASSLLRRQGAYTGELFFGEGSRLTVL.